The clone carrying this T cell receptor (beta chain) was seen only a few times. Its target is not known. At the DNA level, this CDR3 is encoded by other sequences in the same sample as well. Sequencing targeted expressed TCRB transcripts, as all isolated RNA had been reverse transcribed. Clones were sequenced by immunoSEQ multiplex PCR, and TCRdb holds only the in-frame ones, with some missing. The table has approximately 170,000 clones, 6.5% to 9.5% seen once. This record belongs to a study of beta chain features in type 1 diabetes. At the level of the study: Healthy donors and patients had similar age, gender and cell yields.

The V gene lost 5 bases and the J gene lost 3 bases, with 10 bases spanning the gap. The CDR3 has 13 residues. The germline V gene encodes CDR1 SGHTA and CDR2 FQGTGA. Study results and caveats: Shortening of TCRB CDR3s, moderate but significant, appeared in all four CD4+ subsets of Type 1 diabetes patients.

The TCR sequence derives from a woman aged 40 to 50 with type 1 diabetes. The V gene is TRBV7-3, the J gene TRBJ2-5, with D tentatively TRBD2 (6 bases). The sequenced sample was central memory CD4+ T cells from blood. The CDR3 is CASSRTTKETQYF. The CDR3 nucleotides read TGTGCCAGCAGCCGGACTACAAAAGAGACCCAGTACTTC. Together with reference TRBV7-3 and TRBJ2-5, the CDR3 gives the full variable domain: GAGVSQTPSNKVTEKGKYVELRCDPISGHTALYWYRQSLGQGPEFLIYFQGTGAADDSGLPNDRFFAVRPEGSVSTLKIQRTERGDSAVYLCASSRTTKETQYFGPGTRLLVL.